This T cell receptor (beta chain) stems from a study of human T cells and chemical hapten exposure. TCRdb passed the RACE reads through MiXCR, listing each CDR3 protein once. The profile covers a few hundred thousand distinct CDR3 sequences, with about 5% appearing a single time and around 8.8% taken by the ten largest. As for time point: pre-sensitization, week 0. Sample treatment: therapeutic diphenylcyclopropenone sensitization with weekly scalp DPC. Germline CDR1 is ENHRY and CDR2 is SYGVKD. The CDR3 loop spans 13 amino acids. V was trimmed by 8 bases and J by 5 bases, leaving 16 bases between them. There are many counts of this clonotype.

The input for sequencing was whole blood, taken in connection with sensitization to the hapten diphenylcyclopropenone (DPC). The receptor comes from a woman under 30 with alopecia areata. Some clones in this sample may be carry-over from other donors' samples. The chain links TRBV10-3 to TRBJ2-7; possibly TRBD1 for D (6 bases). The CDR3 bases are TGTGCCATCTGGGCAGGGGAAAGCCACGAGCAGTACTTC. Translation gives CAIWAGESHEQYF.